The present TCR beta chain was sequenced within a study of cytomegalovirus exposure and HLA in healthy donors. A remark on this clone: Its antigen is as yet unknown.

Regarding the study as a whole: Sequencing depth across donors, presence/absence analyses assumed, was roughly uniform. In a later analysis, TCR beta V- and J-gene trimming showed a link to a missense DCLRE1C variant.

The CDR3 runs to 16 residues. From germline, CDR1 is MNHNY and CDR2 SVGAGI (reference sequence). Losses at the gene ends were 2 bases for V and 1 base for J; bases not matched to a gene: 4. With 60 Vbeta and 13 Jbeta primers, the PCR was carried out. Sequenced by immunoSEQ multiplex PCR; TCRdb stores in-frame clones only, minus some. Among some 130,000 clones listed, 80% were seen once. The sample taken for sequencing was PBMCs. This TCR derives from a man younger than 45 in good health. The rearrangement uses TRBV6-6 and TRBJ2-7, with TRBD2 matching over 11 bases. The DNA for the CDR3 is TGTGCCAGCAGTTACGGTGGGACTAGCGGATCCTACGAGCAGTACTTC. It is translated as CASSYGGTSGSYEQYF.